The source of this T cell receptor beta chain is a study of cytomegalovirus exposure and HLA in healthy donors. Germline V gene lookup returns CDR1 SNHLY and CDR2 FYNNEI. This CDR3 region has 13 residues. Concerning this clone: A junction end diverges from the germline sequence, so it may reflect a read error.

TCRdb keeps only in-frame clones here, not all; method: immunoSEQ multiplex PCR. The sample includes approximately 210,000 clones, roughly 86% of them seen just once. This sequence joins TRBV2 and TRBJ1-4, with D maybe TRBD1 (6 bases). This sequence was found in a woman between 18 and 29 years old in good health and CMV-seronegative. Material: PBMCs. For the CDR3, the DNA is TGTGCCAGCAGTGATTACCTCCGACAGGTCAAGAGGTTT. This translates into CASSDYLRQVKRF. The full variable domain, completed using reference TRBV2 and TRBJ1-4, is EPEVTQTPSHQVTQMGQEVILRCVPISNHLYFYWYRQILGQKVEFLVSFYNNEISEKSEIFDDQFSVERPDGSNFTLKIRSTKLEDSAMYFCASSDYLRQVKRFGSGTQLSVL.